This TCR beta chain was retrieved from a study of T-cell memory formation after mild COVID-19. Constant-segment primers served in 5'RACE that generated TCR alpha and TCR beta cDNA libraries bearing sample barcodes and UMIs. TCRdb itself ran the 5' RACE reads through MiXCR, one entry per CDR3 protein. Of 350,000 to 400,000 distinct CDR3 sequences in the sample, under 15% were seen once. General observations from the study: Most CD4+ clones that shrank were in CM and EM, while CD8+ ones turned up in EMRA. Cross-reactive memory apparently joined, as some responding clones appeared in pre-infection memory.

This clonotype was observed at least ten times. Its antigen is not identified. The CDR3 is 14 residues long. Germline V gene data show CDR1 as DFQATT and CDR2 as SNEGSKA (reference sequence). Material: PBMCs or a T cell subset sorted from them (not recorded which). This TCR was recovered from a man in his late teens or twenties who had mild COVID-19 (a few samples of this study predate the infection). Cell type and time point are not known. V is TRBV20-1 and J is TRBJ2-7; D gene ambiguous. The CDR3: CSAGDKTDYYEQYV. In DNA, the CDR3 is TGCAGTGCTGGAGACAAGACGGATTACTACGAGCAGTACGTC.